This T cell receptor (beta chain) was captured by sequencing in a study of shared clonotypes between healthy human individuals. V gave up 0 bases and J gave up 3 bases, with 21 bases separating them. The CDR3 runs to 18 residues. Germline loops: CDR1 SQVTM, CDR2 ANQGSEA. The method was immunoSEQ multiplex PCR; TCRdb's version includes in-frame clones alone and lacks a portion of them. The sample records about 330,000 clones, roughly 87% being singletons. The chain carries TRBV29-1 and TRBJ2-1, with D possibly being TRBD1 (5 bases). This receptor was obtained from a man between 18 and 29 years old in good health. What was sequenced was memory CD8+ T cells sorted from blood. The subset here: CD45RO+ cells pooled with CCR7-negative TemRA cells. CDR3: CSVEDRIPGHLLYNEQFF. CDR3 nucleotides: TGCAGCGTTGAAGATCGTATCCCCGGACATCTCCTCTACAATGAGCAGTTCTTC.